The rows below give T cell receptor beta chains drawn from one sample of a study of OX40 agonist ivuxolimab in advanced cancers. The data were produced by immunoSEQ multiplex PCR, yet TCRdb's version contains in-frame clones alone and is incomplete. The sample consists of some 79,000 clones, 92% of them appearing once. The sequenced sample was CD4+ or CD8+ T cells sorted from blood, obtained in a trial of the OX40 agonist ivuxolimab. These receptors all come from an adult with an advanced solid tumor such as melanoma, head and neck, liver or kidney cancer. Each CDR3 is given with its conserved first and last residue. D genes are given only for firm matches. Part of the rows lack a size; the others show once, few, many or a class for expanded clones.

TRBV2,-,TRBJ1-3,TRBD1,CASTGDRPVSGNTIYF,TGTGCCAGCACAGGGGACAGGCCCGTTTCTGGAAACACCATATATTTT
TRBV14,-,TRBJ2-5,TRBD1,CASSRRLGQRMETQYF,TGTGCCAGCAGCCGAAGGTTGGGACAGAGAATGGAGACCCAGTACTTC
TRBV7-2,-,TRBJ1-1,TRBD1,CASSRQGLDTEAFF,TGTGCCAGCAGTCGACAGGGTTTGGACACTGAAGCTTTCTTT
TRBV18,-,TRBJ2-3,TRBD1,CASSPKLQGAGDTQYF,TGTGCCAGCTCACCAAAGCTACAGGGGGCGGGAGATACGCAGTATTTT
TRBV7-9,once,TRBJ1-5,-,CASSSGRGQPQHF,TGTGCCAGCAGCTCTGGACGGGGTCAGCCCCAGCATTTT
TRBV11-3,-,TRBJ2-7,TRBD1,CASSQGQGWSEQYF,TGTGCCAGCAGCCAGGGACAGGGATGGAGCGAGCAGTACTTC
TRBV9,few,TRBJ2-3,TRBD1,CASSIDRGQSTDTQYF,TGTGCCAGCAGCATCGACAGGGGCCAGAGCACAGATACGCAGTATTTT
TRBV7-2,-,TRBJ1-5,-,CASSLNPSGVGNQPQHF,TGTGCCAGCAGCTTAAATCCTTCAGGGGTTGGCAATCAGCCCCAGCATTTT
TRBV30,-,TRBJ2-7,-,CAWSVPGTYEQYF,TGTGCCTGGAGTGTACCGGGAACCTACGAGCAGTACTTC
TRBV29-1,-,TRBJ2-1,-,CSVESRPHQFF,TGCAGCGTTGAGAGCAGACCACACCAGTTCTTC
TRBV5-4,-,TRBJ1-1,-,CASTGYSNTEAFF,TGTGCCAGCACCGGGTACTCGAACACTGAAGCTTTCTTT
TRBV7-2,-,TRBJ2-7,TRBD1,CASSGGQVYYEQYF,TGTGCCAGCAGTGGAGGACAGGTCTACTACGAGCAGTACTTC
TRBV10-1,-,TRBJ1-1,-,CASSPSRGSTEAFF,TGCGCCAGCAGTCCGAGCAGGGGAAGCACTGAAGCTTTCTTT
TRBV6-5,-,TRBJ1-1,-,CASRDSQGGEAFF,TGTGCCAGCAGGGACTCCCAGGGTGGTGAAGCTTTCTTT
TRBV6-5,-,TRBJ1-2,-,CASSYSWRGALYGYTF,TGTGCCAGCAGTTACTCGTGGAGGGGGGCGCTCTATGGCTACACCTTC
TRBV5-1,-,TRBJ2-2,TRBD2,CASSLSLAGAGELFF,TGCGCCAGCAGCTTGTCACTAGCGGGAGCCGGGGAGCTGTTTTTT
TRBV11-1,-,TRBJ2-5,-,CASSSPRGTGKTQYF,TGTGCCAGCAGCTCCCCCCGCGGGACGGGGAAGACCCAGTACTTC
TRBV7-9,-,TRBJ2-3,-,CASSLASLGRSTDTQYF,TGTGCCAGCAGCTTAGCTTCGTTGGGCAGAAGCACAGATACGCAGTATTTT
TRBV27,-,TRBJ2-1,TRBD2,CASSRLTSGGPRSSYNEQFF,TGTGCCAGCAGTAGATTGACTAGCGGGGGGCCCCGGAGCTCCTACAATGAGCAGTTCTTC
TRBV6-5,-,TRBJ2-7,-,CASRTGSSYEQYF,TGTGCCAGCCGCACAGGGAGCTCCTACGAGCAGTACTTC
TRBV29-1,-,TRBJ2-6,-,CSVGGSDHSGANVLTF,TGCAGCGTAGGCGGCAGCGATCACTCTGGGGCCAACGTCCTGACTTTC
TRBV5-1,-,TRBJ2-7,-,CASSLGGISSHEQYF,TGCGCCAGCAGCTTAGGAGGGATCTCTAGCCACGAGCAGTACTTC
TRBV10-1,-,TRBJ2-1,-,CASSAPGAGKGNEQFF,TGCGCCAGCAGTGCCCCCGGGGCGGGGAAGGGAAATGAGCAGTTCTTC
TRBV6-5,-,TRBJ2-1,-,CASSQGTGGGEQFF,TGTGCCAGCAGTCAAGGCACGGGCGGTGGTGAGCAGTTCTTC
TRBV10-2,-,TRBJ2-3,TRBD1,CASSEGQGVGDTQYF,TGCGCCAGCAGTGAAGGACAGGGGGTAGGAGATACGCAGTATTTT
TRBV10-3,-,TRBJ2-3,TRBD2,CAISQLGTSGRVSTDTQYF,TGTGCCATCAGTCAACTAGGGACTAGCGGGAGAGTTTCAACAGATACGCAGTATTTT
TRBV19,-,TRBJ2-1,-,CASSIGGEGNEQFF,TGTGCCAGTAGTATAGGGGGAGAAGGTAATGAGCAGTTCTTC
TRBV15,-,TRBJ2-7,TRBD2,CATSRKSGRAPYEQYF,TGTGCCACCAGCAGAAAGAGCGGGAGGGCTCCATACGAGCAGTACTTC
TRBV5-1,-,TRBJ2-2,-,CASSLERWAGELFF,TGCGCCAGCAGCTTGGAGAGATGGGCCGGGGAGCTGTTTTTT
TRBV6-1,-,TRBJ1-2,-,CASMVGLLANYGYTF,TGTGCCAGCATGGTTGGGCTGTTAGCTAACTATGGCTACACCTTC
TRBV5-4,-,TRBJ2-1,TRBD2,CASSLARTSGKDNEQFF,TGTGCCAGCAGCTTGGCGAGGACTAGCGGGAAGGACAATGAGCAGTTCTTC
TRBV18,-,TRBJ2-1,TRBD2,CASSPQGPIGTSGTYNEQFF,TGTGCCAGCTCTCCTCAGGGGCCCATAGGGACTAGCGGGACCTACAATGAGCAGTTCTTC
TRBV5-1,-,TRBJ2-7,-,CASSWRGDEQYF,TGCGCCAGCAGCTGGCGAGGGGACGAGCAGTACTTC
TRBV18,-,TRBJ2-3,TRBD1,CASSPEHRGDTQYF,TGTGCCAGCTCACCAGAACACAGGGGAGATACGCAGTATTTT
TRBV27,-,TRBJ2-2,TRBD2,CASSQRAGGGTGELFF,TGTGCCAGCAGCCAGAGAGCGGGAGGAGGCACCGGGGAGCTGTTTTTT
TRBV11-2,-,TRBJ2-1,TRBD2,CASSLEAGGNQFF,TGTGCCAGCAGCTTAGAAGCGGGAGGTAATCAGTTCTTC
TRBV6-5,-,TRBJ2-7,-,CASSYGVTYEQYF,TGTGCCAGCAGTTATGGCGTAACCTACGAGCAGTACTTC
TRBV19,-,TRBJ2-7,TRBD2,CASSIGGSGSYEQYF,TGTGCCAGTAGTATAGGAGGTAGCGGGTCCTACGAGCAGTACTTC
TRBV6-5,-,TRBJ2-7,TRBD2,CASSSGLAGGYEQYF,TGTGCCAGCAGTTCAGGACTAGCGGGAGGGTACGAGCAGTACTTC
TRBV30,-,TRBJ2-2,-,CAWSPGGLYTGELFF,TGTGCCTGGTCCCCGGGGGGCTTATATACCGGGGAGCTGTTTTTT
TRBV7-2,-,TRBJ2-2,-,CASSLYFLANTGELFF,TGTGCCAGCAGCTTATATTTTTTGGCGAACACCGGGGAGCTGTTTTTT
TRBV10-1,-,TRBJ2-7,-,CASSEGSYEQYF,TGCGCCAGCAGTGAGGGGTCCTACGAGCAGTACTTC
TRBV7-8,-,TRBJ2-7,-,CASSSKGGQSPREQYF,TGTGCCAGCAGCTCAAAGGGGGGACAGTCCCCGCGCGAGCAGTACTTC